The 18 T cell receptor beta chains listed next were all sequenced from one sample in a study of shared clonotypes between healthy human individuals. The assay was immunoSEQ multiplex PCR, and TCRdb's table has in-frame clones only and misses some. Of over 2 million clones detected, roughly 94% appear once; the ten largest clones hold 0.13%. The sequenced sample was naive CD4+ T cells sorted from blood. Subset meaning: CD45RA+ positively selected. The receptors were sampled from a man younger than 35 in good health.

The DNA of the CDR3 is TGTGCCAGCAGCTGGGACAGGCTAAATGGCTACACCTTC. It encodes CASSWDRLNGYTF. This chain uses TRBV7-9 with TRBJ1-2, with 8 bases fitting TRBD1. Germline values: CDR1 SEHNR, CDR2 FQNEAQ (reference sequence). This CDR3 has 13 residues. V dropped 4 bases and J dropped 6; count of bases not matched to a gene: 4. The full variable domain, rest sourced from reference TRBV7-9 and TRBJ1-2, is DTGVSQNPRHKITKRGQNVTFRCDPISEHNRLYWYRQTLGQGPEFLTYFQNEAQLEKSRLLSDRFSAERPKGSFSTLEIQRTEQGDSAMYLCASSWDRLNGYTFGSGTRLTVV.

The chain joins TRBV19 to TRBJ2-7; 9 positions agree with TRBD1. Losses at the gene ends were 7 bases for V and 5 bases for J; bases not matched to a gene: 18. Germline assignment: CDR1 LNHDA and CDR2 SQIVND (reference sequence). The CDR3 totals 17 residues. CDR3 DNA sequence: TGTGCCAGTAAACTTACAATCGGAGGGACAGGGTTGCACGAGCAGTACTTC. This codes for CASKLTIGGTGLHEQYF.

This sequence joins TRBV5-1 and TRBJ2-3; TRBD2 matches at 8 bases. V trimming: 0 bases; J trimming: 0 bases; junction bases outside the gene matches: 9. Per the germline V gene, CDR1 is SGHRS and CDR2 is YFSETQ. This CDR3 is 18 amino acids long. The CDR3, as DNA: TGCGCCAGCAGCTTGGATCAGCGGGGGAGCCTTAGCACAGATACGCAGTATTTT. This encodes CASSLDQRGSLSTDTQYF.

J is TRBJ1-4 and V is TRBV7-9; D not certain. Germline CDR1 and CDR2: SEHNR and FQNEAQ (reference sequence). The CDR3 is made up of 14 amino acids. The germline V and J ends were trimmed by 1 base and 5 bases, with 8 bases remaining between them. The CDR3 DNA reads TGTGCCAGCAGCTTAGTGGTTGTAAATGAAAAACTGTTTTTT. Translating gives CASSLVVVNEKLFF.

CDR3 sequence reads: CASSPAGDNSPLHF. CDR3 in DNA: TGTGCCAGCTCACCGGCAGGGGATAATTCACCCCTCCACTTT. The rearrangement uses TRBV18 and TRBJ1-6; TRBD1 is a possible D gene (6 bases). CDR1 is KGHSH and CDR2 is LQKENI in the germline V gene. The V end was cut by 3 bases, the J end by 5 bases, with 8 bases between. The CDR3 has 14 amino acids.

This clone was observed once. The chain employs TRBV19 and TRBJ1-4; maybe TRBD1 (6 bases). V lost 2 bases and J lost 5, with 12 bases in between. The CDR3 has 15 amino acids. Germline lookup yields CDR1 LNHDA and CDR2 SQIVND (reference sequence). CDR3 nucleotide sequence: TGTGCCAGTAGTATATCCGGGACAAGCAATGAAAAACTGTTTTTT. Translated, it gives CASSISGTSNEKLFF.

CDR3 amino acids: CASSLESAGKLFF. In DNA, the CDR3 is TGCGCCAGCAGCTTGGAGAGTGCAGGAAAACTGTTTTTT. The chain recombines TRBV5-1 with TRBJ1-4; the D is unclear. The V end lost 0 bases, the J end lost 10 bases, and 10 bases lay between the germline ends. The germline CDR1 and CDR2 sequences are SGHRS and YFSETQ. This CDR3 spans 13 amino acids. The variable domain in full, completed from reference TRBV5-1 and TRBJ1-4, reads KAGVTQTPRYLIKTRGQQVTLSCSPISGHRSVSWYQQTPGQGLQFLFEYFSETQRNKGNFPGRFSGRQFSNSRSEMNVSTLELGDSALYLCASSLESAGKLFFGSGTQLSVL.

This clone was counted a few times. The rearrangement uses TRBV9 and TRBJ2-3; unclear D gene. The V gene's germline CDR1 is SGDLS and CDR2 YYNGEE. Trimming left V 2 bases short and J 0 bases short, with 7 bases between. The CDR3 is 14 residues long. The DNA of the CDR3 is TGTGCCAGCAGCGTCTTCTCTAGCACAGATACGCAGTATTTT. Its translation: CASSVFSSTDTQYF.

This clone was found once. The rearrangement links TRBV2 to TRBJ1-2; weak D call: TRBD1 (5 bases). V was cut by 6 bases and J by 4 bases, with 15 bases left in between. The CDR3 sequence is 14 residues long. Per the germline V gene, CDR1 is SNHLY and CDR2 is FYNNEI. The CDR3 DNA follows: TGTGCCAGCAGGGCGGACACCGGCGCCTATGGCTACACCTTC. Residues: CASRADTGAYGYTF.

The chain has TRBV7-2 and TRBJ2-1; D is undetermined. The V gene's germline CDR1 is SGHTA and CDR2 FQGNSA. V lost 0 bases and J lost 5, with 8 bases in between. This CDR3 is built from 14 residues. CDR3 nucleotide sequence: TGTGCCAGCAGCTTAGCCCTCCTAAACAATGAGCAGTTCTTC. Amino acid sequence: CASSLALLNNEQFF.

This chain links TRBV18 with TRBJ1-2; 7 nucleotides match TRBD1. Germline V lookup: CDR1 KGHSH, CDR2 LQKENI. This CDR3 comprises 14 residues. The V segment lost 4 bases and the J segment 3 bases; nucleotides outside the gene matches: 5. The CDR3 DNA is TGTGCCAGCTCACGAGACAGGGTTGACTATGGCTACACCTTC. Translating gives CASSRDRVDYGYTF.

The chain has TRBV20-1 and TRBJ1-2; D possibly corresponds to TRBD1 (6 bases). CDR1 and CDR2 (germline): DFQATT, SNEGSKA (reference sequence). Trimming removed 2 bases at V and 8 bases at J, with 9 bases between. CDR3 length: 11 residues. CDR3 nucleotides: TGCAGTGCTAGATCGCAGGGGGGCTACACCTTC. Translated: CSARSQGGYTF.

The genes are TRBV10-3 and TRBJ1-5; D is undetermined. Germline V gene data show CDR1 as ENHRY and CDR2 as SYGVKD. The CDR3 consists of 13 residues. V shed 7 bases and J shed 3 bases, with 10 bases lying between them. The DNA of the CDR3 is TGTGCCATCAAGGAGAGGGACAATCAGCCCCAGCATTTT. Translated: CAIKERDNQPQHF.

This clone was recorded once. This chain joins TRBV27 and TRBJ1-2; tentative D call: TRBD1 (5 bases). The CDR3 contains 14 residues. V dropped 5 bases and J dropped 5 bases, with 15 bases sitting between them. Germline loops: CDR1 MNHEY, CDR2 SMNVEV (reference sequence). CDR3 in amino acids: CASSPREGFYGYTF. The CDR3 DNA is TGTGCCAGCAGTCCTCGTGAGGGGTTTTATGGCTACACCTTC.

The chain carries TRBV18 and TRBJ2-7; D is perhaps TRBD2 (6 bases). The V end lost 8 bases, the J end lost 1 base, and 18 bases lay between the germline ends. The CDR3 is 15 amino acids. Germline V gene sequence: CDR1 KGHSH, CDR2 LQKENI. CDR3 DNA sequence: TGTGCCAGCCGGGGTCTGGCTGCGGGGTCCTACGAGCAGTACTTC. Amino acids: CASRGLAAGSYEQYF.

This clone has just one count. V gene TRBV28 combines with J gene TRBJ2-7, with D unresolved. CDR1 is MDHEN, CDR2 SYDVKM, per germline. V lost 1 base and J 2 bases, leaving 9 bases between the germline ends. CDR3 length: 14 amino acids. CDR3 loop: CASSLSMQAYEQYF. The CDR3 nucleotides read TGTGCCAGCAGTTTATCAATGCAAGCCTACGAGCAGTACTTC.

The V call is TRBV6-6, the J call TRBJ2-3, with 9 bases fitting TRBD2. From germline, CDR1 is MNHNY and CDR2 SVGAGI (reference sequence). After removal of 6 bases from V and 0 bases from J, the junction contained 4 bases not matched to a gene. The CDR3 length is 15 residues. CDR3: CASRDTSGSTDTQYF. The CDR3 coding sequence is TGTGCCAGCAGGGATACTAGCGGGAGCACAGATACGCAGTATTTT.

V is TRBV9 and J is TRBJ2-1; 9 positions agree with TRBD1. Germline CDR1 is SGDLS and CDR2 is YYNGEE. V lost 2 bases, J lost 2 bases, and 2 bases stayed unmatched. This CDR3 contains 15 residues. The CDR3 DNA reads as TGTGCCAGCAGCGTCCGGGACAGGGCCTACAATGAGCAGTTCTTC. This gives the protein CASSVRDRAYNEQFF.